Following are 14 T cell receptor beta chains from one sample sequenced in a study of blood T cells in healthy people across ages (dated by TCRdb to 2014 to 2015). Libraries were made using 5' RACE. A second PCR of about 7 to 12 cycles was run with a J-beta primer mix and a sample-barcoded 5' primer. Through fastp at Q25 and MiXCR, TCRdb rebuilt clones from the public reads, retaining in-frame beta chains. All rows with the same CDR3 protein become a single entry with the most common DNA and genes. For this sample there are some 1.8 million distinct CDR3 sequences; about two fifths appear just once. The ten largest clones capture under 30% of the sample. Sequenced: blood. These receptors originate from a human donor in good health.

The chain combines TRBV6-5 with TRBJ2-7, with TRBD1 matching over 10 bases. CDR1 MNHEY and CDR2 SVGAGI come from the germline V gene. The CDR3 consists of 16 residues. Trimming removed 6 bases from V and 4 bases from J; junction bases left unmatched: 12. The CDR3 spells CASRPRDRGPLYEQYF. The CDR3 DNA reads as TGTGCCAGCAGACCCAGGGACAGGGGACCTCTATACGAGCAGTACTTC.

A few counts support this clonotype. The V and J genes are TRBV4-3 and TRBJ2-6; TRBD1 is a possible D gene (6 bases). V was cut by 0 bases and J by 3 bases, with 15 bases left in between. This CDR3 spans 18 amino acids. The germline CDR1 and CDR2 sequences are LGHNA and YSLEER. CDR3 loop: CASSQDNTGLSGANVLTF. DNA for the CDR3: TGCGCCAGCAGCCAAGATAATACAGGGCTAAGTGGGGCCAACGTCCTGACTTTC.

This clonotype was seen at least ten times. At one boundary the junction diverges from the germline segment, which might be a read error. The rearrangement joins TRBV4-1 to TRBJ2-5; D unclear. Germline V gene data show CDR1 as MGHRA and CDR2 as YSYEKL. The CDR3 totals 13 residues. CDR3 amino acids: CASSQELGETQYF. In DNA form, the CDR3 reads TGTGCCAGCAGCCAAGAATTGGGGGAGACCCAGTACTTC.

The V call is TRBV28, the J call TRBJ2-7, with no clear D. V was cut by 8 bases and J by 2 bases, with 13 bases left in between. This CDR3 comprises 13 residues. The germline gives CDR1 MDHEN, CDR2 SYDVKM. The CDR3 sequence is CASAPAVTYEQYF. The CDR3, as DNA: TGTGCCAGCGCCCCGGCGGTAACCTACGAGCAGTACTTC.

This CDR3 reads CASSLEGQGVRIDTQYF. CDR3 nucleotides: TGTGCCAGCAGCTTAGAGGGACAGGGGGTCCGGATTGATACGCAGTATTTT. The chain links TRBV7-2 to TRBJ2-3; 11 bases are shared with TRBD1. The germline gives CDR1 SGHTA, CDR2 FQGNSA. Trimming removed 1 base from V and 6 bases from J; junction bases left unmatched: 9. The CDR3 loop spans 17 amino acids.

This clonotype was seen a few times. The V and J genes are TRBV4-3 and TRBJ1-5; TRBD1 might be the D (5 bases). CDR1 is LGHNA, CDR2 YSLEER, per germline. CDR3 length: 14 residues. V lost 4 bases and J 4 bases, leaving 11 bases between the germline ends. CDR3 coding DNA: TGCGCCAGCAGCCCGGGACGCAAAAATCAGCCCCAGCATTTT. Translating it yields CASSPGRKNQPQHF.

This chain uses TRBV6-6 with TRBJ1-1; D ambiguous. Trimming shortened V by 2 bases and J by 3 bases, and 16 bases separated the two germline ends. This CDR3 spans 16 amino acids. Germline values: CDR1 MNHNY, CDR2 SVGAGI (reference sequence). CDR3 amino acids: CASSYGSTRTHTEAFF. The CDR3 DNA reads TGTGCCAGCAGTTACGGTAGTACGAGAACCCACACTGAAGCTTTCTTT.

The chain joins TRBV12-3 or TRBV12-4 to TRBJ2-5; the match to TRBD1 covers 9 bases. V shed 6 bases and J 4 bases; nucleotides not matched to a gene: 12. The CDR3 has 16 residues. The CDR3 here is CASSRKGGTGPETQYF. The DNA for the CDR3 is TGTGCCAGCAGCCGAAAGGGGGGGACAGGGCCAGAGACCCAGTACTTC.

This sequence joins TRBV29-1 and TRBJ1-4; TRBD1 matches at 9 bases. Germline V lookup: CDR1 SQVTM, CDR2 ANQGSEA. V was clipped by 7 bases and J by 8 bases; unmatched bases: 8. This CDR3 comprises 13 residues. The chain's CDR3 is CSADTGGGEKLFF. The CDR3 nucleotides are TGCAGCGCCGATACAGGGGGCGGAGAAAAACTGTTTTTT.

The chain combines TRBV28 with TRBJ1-1, with 9 nucleotides matching TRBD1. Unmatched junction bases numbered 11, after V lost 5 bases and J lost 4 bases. In germline, CDR1 is MDHEN, CDR2 SYDVKM. This CDR3 has 16 residues. CDR3 bases: TGTGCCAGCAGTCCCCTCGGACAGGGGTGGGGCACTGAAGCTTTCTTT. This translates into CASSPLGQGWGTEAFF.

The rearrangement joins TRBV6-5 to TRBJ2-7, with D maybe TRBD1 (6 bases). The CDR3 length is 14 residues. Germline loops: CDR1 MNHEY, CDR2 SVGAGI. Trimming removed 5 bases from V and 1 base from J, with 12 bases in between. The CDR3 loop is CASSRKGDSYEQYF. CDR3 DNA sequence: TGTGCCAGCAGTCGGAAGGGGGATTCCTACGAGCAGTACTTC.

The chain carries TRBV7-2 and TRBJ2-1; 8 bases match TRBD2. There are 15 residues in the CDR3. Germline lookup yields CDR1 SGHTA and CDR2 FQGNSA. After removal of 1 base from V and 13 bases from J, the junction contained 12 bases not matched to a gene. Here the CDR3 DNA reads TGTGCCAGCAGCTTAGTCGGGACTAGTGAAGAGACCCAGTTCTTC. It translates to CASSLVGTSEETQFF.

The genes are TRBV28 and TRBJ2-7; TRBD2 might be the D (6 bases). CDR3 length: 12 residues. V shed 8 bases and J shed 4 bases, with 12 bases lying between them. Germline-derived CDR1 and CDR2 are MDHEN and SYDVKM. Here the CDR3 reads CASAGRGYEQYF. CDR3 coding DNA: TGTGCCAGCGCGGGGAGAGGATACGAGCAGTACTTC.

The gene calls are TRBV20-1 and TRBJ1-3; D ambiguous. The CDR3 has 14 amino acids. Per germline, CDR1 DFQATT and CDR2 SNEGSKA (reference sequence). Trimming cost V 1 base and J 3 bases, with 10 bases left between them. CDR3: CSARGIGVGNTIYF. Written as DNA, the CDR3 is TGCAGTGCTAGAGGAATCGGGGTTGGAAACACCATATATTTT.